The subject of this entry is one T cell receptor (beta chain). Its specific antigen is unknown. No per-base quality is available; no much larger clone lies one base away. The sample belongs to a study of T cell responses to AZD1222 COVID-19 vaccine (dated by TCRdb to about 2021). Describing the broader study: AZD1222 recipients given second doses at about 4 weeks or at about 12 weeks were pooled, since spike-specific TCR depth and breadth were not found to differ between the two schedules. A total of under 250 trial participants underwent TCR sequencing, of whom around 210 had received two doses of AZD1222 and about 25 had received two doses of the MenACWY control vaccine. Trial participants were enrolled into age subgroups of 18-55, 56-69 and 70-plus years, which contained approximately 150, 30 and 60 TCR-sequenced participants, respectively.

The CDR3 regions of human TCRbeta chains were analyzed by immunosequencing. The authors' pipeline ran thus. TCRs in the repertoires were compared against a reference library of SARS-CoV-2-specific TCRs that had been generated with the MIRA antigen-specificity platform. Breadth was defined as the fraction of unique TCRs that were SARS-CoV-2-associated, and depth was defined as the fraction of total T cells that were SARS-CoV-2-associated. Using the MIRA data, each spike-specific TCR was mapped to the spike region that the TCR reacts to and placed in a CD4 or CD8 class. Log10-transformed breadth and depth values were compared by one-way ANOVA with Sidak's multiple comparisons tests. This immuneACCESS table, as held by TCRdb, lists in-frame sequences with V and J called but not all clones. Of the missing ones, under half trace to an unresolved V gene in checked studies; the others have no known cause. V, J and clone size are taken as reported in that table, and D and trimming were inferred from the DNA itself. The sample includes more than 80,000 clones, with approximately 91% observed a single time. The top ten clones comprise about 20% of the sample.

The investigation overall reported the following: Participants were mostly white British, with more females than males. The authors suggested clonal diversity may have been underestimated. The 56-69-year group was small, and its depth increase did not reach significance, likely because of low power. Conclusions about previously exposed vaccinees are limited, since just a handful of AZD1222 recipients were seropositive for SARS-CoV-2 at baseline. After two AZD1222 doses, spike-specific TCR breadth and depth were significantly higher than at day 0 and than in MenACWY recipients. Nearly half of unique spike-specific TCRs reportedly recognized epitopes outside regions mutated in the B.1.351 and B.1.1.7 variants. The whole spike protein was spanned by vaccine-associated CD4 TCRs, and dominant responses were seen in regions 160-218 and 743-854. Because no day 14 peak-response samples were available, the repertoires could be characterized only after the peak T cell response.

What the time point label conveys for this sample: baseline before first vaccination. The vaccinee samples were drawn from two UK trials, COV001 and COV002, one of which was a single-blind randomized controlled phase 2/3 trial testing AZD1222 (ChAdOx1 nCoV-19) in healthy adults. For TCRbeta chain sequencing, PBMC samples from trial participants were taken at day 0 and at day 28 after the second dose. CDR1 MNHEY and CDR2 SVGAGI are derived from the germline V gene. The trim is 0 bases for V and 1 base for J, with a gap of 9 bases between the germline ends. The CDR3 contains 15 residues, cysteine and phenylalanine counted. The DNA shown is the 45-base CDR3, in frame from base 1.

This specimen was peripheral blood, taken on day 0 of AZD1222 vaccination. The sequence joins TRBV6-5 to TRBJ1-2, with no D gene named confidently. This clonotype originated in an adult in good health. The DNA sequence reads TGTGCCAGCAGTTACTCAGGGCGCGATAACTATGGCTACACCTTC. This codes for CASSYSGRDNYGYTF.